This TCR beta chain was obtained from a study of response to subunit inactivated influenza vaccine. TCRdb passed the RT-PCR reads through MiXCR, listing each CDR3 protein once. The data show about 780,000 distinct CDR3 sequences, with 15% to 20% seen just once and approximately 11% held by the top ten. The CDR3 is 15 residues long. J lost 4 bases, V lost 11 bases, and 12 bases had no gene match. CDR1 and CDR2 (germline): ENHRY, SYGVKD. Study-level results: Researchers suggested that each seasonal influenza vaccination recruits few new T cells.

About this clonotype: Its antigen is as yet unknown.

The V and J genes are TRBV10-3 and TRBJ2-2; 8 nucleotides agree with TRBD1. The sequence came from a man in his fifties who received an inactivated influenza vaccine. The sequencing here drew on PBMCs from blood, taken more than 4 days after vaccination. The chain's CDR3 is CASHSRGRSTGELFF. For the CDR3, the DNA is TGTGCCTCCCACTCCAGGGGGCGAAGCACCGGGGAGCTGTTTTTT.